One sample yielded the 20 T cell receptor beta chains listed below, sequenced in a study of response to subunit inactivated influenza vaccine. TCRdb called the RT-PCR reads again in MiXCR, with one record for every CDR3 protein. The sample holds about 530,000 distinct CDR3 sequences, over 10% seen once. The sequenced sample was PBMCs from blood, obtained about 40 days after vaccination. These TCRs come from a man aged 45-65 years who received an inactivated influenza vaccine.

This clonotype was counted a few times. The chain recombines TRBV10-2 with TRBJ2-2; D may match TRBD1 or TRBD2 (5 bases each). Germline-derived CDR1 and CDR2 are WSHSY and SAAADI. V gave up 1 base and J gave up 3 bases, with 21 bases separating them. This CDR3 spans 19 amino acids. The CDR3 protein is CASSEYPYLEGTDTGELFF. CDR3 DNA: TGCGCCAGCAGTGAGTACCCTTACCTAGAAGGGACCGACACCGGGGAGCTGTTTTTT.

The V call is TRBV7-2, the J call TRBJ2-7; no reliable D call. Trimming stripped 4 bases from V and 8 bases from J, with 18 bases between. CDR3 length: 14 residues. Germline loops: CDR1 SGHTA, CDR2 FQGNSA. CDR3 sequence: CASSSSARLDQQYF. CDR3 coding DNA: TGTGCCAGCAGCTCCAGCGCGCGGCTGGATCAGCAGTACTTC.

The rearrangement uses TRBV28 and TRBJ1-1, with D perhaps matching TRBD1 (5 bases). The CDR3 loop spans 16 amino acids. V lost 5 bases and J lost 5, with 21 bases in between. Germline values: CDR1 MDHEN, CDR2 SYDVKM. CDR3 residues: CASSRFKFQGGTEAFF. For the CDR3, the DNA is TGTGCCAGCAGTCGTTTTAAGTTTCAGGGAGGGACTGAAGCTTTCTTT.

The J gene is TRBJ2-7, the V gene TRBV20-1, with 7 positions matching TRBD1. V lost 0 bases, J lost 3 bases, and 5 bases stayed unmatched. CDR3 length: 14 residues. Germline loops: CDR1 DFQATT, CDR2 SNEGSKA (reference sequence). The CDR3 DNA sequence: TGCAGTGCTAGAGATCGGGACAGAAACTACGAGCAGTACTTC. This translates into CSARDRDRNYEQYF.

This clonotype was observed a few times. V is TRBV5-5 and J is TRBJ2-5; no firm D call. Per the germline V gene, CDR1 is SGHKS and CDR2 is YYEKEE (reference sequence). V lost 1 base, J lost 2 bases, and 9 bases lay in between. The CDR3 totals 14 residues. CDR3 protein: CASSLSLVQETQYF. CDR3 nucleotides: TGTGCCAGCAGCTTGTCGCTAGTACAAGAGACCCAGTACTTC.

The J gene is TRBJ2-3, the V gene TRBV11-1; 10 positions agree with TRBD2. This CDR3 comprises 18 residues. With V trimmed by 0 bases and J by 6 bases, 12 bases remained unmatched. Germline V gene sequence: CDR1 SGHAT, CDR2 FQDESV (reference sequence). In DNA, the CDR3 is TGTGCCAGCAGCTTAGCGGTCGCTAGCGGGGGCTTCGGGGATACGCAGTATTTT. Its translation: CASSLAVASGGFGDTQYF.

This clonotype was recorded a few times. J is TRBJ2-7 and V is TRBV28, with a tentative D call TRBD1 (5 bases). Trimming removed 9 bases from V and 0 bases from J, with 9 bases in between. Looked up from germline, CDR1 is MDHEN and CDR2 is SYDVKM. CDR3 length: 12 amino acids. The CDR3 coding sequence is TGTGCCAGTCAGGACAACTCCTACGAGCAGTACTTC. Translation: CASQDNSYEQYF.

The chain couples TRBV28 to TRBJ2-7, with 8 bases identical to TRBD2. This CDR3 contains 14 residues. V shed 3 bases, J shed 3 bases, and the junction held 4 bases outside the gene matches. The V gene's germline CDR1 is MDHEN and CDR2 SYDVKM. CDR3 sequence (DNA): TGTGCCAGCAGTTTCGGGGGGGGGAACTACGAGCAGTACTTC. This encodes CASSFGGGNYEQYF.

The sample holds a few counts of this clonotype. The rearrangement joins TRBV4-1 to TRBJ1-1, with D unresolved. This CDR3 comprises 15 residues. CDR1 is MGHRA and CDR2 is YSYEKL in the germline V gene. V lost 2 bases, J lost 3 bases, and 13 bases lay in between. CDR3 nucleotides: TGCGCCAGCAGCCAATCCCCGCTTCGTTACACTGAAGCTTTCTTT. It encodes CASSQSPLRYTEAFF.

This chain joins TRBV20-1 and TRBJ2-2, with D perhaps assigned TRBD1 or TRBD2 (5 bases each). Trimming stripped 1 base from V and 5 bases from J, with 26 bases between. Germline V gene data show CDR1 as DFQATT and CDR2 as SNEGSKA (reference sequence). The CDR3 consists of 19 residues. CDR3 coding DNA: TGCAGTGCTAGAGTAGCAAGGAGATTATTGACCGAGGGGACCGGGGAGCTGTTTTTT. Its translation: CSARVARRLLTEGTGELFF.

This clonotype appeared a few times. The J gene is TRBJ2-7, the V gene TRBV7-2; TRBD1 aligns across 9 bases. The germline gives CDR1 SGHTA, CDR2 FQGNSA. The J segment lost 6 bases and the V segment lost 0 bases, leaving 6 bases of the junction unmatched. This CDR3 spans 15 amino acids. The CDR3 bases are TGTGCCAGCAGCTTAGCGGGGACAGGGCGATCCGAGCAGTACTTC. This sequence encodes CASSLAGTGRSEQYF.

The chain is built from TRBV12-3 or TRBV12-4 and TRBJ1-2; D is undetermined. The CDR3 totals 16 residues. V was cut by 2 bases and J by 4 bases, with 17 bases left in between. CDR3 sequence (DNA): TGTGCCAGCAGTTTATCCGTAGGGCCCCTGGGCTATGGCTACACCTTC. Translating gives CASSLSVGPLGYGYTF.

This clonotype was counted at least ten times. The V gene is TRBV24-1, the J gene TRBJ2-2, with 7 bases fitting TRBD1. The germline CDR1 and CDR2 sequences are KGHDR and SFDVKD. V lost 3 bases, J lost 4 bases, and 4 bases stayed unmatched. The CDR3 spans 15 residues. CDR3 bases: TGTGCCACCAGTGATCTGACAGGGTCCACCGGGGAGCTGTTTTTT. It translates to CATSDLTGSTGELFF.

Only a few counts were recorded for this clonotype. This chain joins TRBV11-2 and TRBJ2-7, with 12 bases aligning to TRBD2. V lost 2 bases, J lost 0 bases, and 11 bases stayed unmatched. There are 19 residues in the CDR3. Germline V gene lookup returns CDR1 SGHAT and CDR2 FQNNGV. CDR3 nucleotide sequence: TGTGCCAGCAGCTTACATCCTAGCGGGAGGGCCAGTGCCTCCTACGAGCAGTACTTC. It is translated as CASSLHPSGRASASYEQYF. The whole variable domain, remainder taken from reference TRBV11-2 and TRBJ2-7, is EAGVAQSPRYKIIEKRQSVAFWCNPISGHATLYWYQQILGQGPKLLIQFQNNGVVDDSQLPKDRFSAERLKGVDSTLKIQPAKLEDSAVYLCASSLHPSGRASASYEQYFGPGTRLTVT.

This chain links TRBV7-9 with TRBJ2-5; tentative D call: TRBD1 (5 bases). There are 15 residues in the CDR3. Germline assignment: CDR1 SEHNR and CDR2 FQNEAQ (reference sequence). Trimming shortened V by 5 bases and J by 2 bases, and 15 bases separated the two germline ends. The CDR3 loop reads CASSRSGRTQETQYF. CDR3 nucleotide sequence: TGTGCCAGCAGCAGGTCAGGGCGGACACAAGAGACCCAGTACTTC. Filled out from reference TRBV7-9 and TRBJ2-5, the complete variable domain reads DTGVSQNPRHKITKRGQNVTFRCDPISEHNRLYWYRQTLGQGPEFLTYFQNEAQLEKSRLLSDRFSAERPKGSFSTLEIQRTEQGDSAMYLCASSRSGRTQETQYFGPGTRLLVL.

The V gene is TRBV5-1, the J gene TRBJ2-7, with D possibly being TRBD1 (5 bases). V gave up 0 bases and J gave up 4 bases, with 11 bases separating them. This CDR3 has 14 amino acids. Germline V CDR1 and CDR2: SGHRS, YFSETQ. The CDR3 region has the DNA TGCGCCAGCAGCTTGGTTCAGGGCGAGTACGAGCAGTACTTC. Amino acids: CASSLVQGEYEQYF.

For this clonotype: One end of the junction is discordant with germline, which a read error may explain. The chain carries TRBV24-1 and TRBJ2-1, with D perhaps matching TRBD2 (7 bases). The CDR3 has 18 residues. From germline, CDR1 is KGHDR and CDR2 SFDVKD. CDR3 DNA: TGTGCCACCAGTGACCCCGGACTAGGGACAAGCTCCTACGATGAGCAGTTCTTC. It encodes CATSDPGLGTSSYDEQFF.

This clonotype was found a few times. J is TRBJ1-2 and V is TRBV5-1; TRBD1 matches 7 bases. Looked up from germline, CDR1 is SGHRS and CDR2 is YFSETQ. The CDR3 sequence is 13 residues long. V was pared by 4 bases and J by 8 bases, with 8 bases of the junction left unmatched. The CDR3 nucleotides read TGCGCCAGCAGCATAGGGACAGCTGCCGGCTACACCTTC. Translation: CASSIGTAAGYTF.

This clonotype was found a few times. This sequence joins TRBV10-3 and TRBJ1-2; D is ambiguous. Germline CDR1 and CDR2: ENHRY and SYGVKD. Trimming left V 6 bases short and J 6 bases short, with 14 bases between. This CDR3 contains 13 residues. The CDR3 loop is CAIRVGQTHGYTF. In nucleotides, the CDR3 is TGTGCCATCAGGGTGGGCCAGACCCATGGCTACACCTTC.

This chain links TRBV10-3 with TRBJ2-7, with D unresolved. V was pared by 2 bases and J by 2 bases, with 7 bases between. Germline values: CDR1 ENHRY, CDR2 SYGVKD. The CDR3 length is 13 residues. The CDR3 DNA follows: TGTGCCATCAGTGAGCCAGACACCTACGAGCAGTACTTC. This gives the protein CAISEPDTYEQYF.